The 27 T cell receptor beta chains presented below share a single source sample, sequenced in a study of T cells in Graves' hyperthyroidism and ophthalmopathy. Amplification of TCR beta CDR3 regions used RNA as the template. First-round RT-PCR of the TCR CDR3 relied on the HTBI primer set. TCRdb called the multiplex PCR reads again in MiXCR, with one record for every CDR3 protein. The sample carries about 700,000 distinct CDR3 sequences, 12% to 15% recorded once. Sequencing was done on a sample of blood. These receptors came from a woman aged 18-29 years with Graves' hyperthyroidism.

This clonotype was recorded many times. The gene calls are TRBV29-1 and TRBJ2-1; no definite D call. The germline CDR1 and CDR2 sequences are SQVTM and ANQGSEA. The V gene lost 5 bases and the J gene lost 0 bases, with 17 bases spanning the gap. This CDR3 region has 16 residues. The CDR3 loop is CSVRGQGSGSYNEQFF. Written as DNA, the CDR3 is TGCAGCGTTCGAGGTCAAGGGTCCGGCTCCTACAATGAGCAGTTCTTC.

This chain connects TRBV29-1 to TRBJ2-7; possibly TRBD2 for D (5 bases). CDR3 length: 14 amino acids. Germline V gene sequence: CDR1 SQVTM, CDR2 ANQGSEA. The germline V and J ends were trimmed by 4 bases and 0 bases, with 13 bases remaining between them. The chain's CDR3 is CSVVIRRSSYEQYF. The CDR3 coding sequence is TGCAGCGTTGTTATCAGGAGGAGCTCCTACGAGCAGTACTTC.

This chain uses TRBV11-3 with TRBJ1-2; 7 bases map to TRBD1. Germline V gene sequence: CDR1 SGHNT, CDR2 YENEEA. The CDR3 has 14 amino acids. V lost 1 base and J lost 4; bases outside the gene matches: 3. The DNA of the CDR3 is TGTGCCAGCAGCTTAGGGGACAGACGCTATGGCTACACCTTC. It is translated as CASSLGDRRYGYTF.

In its sample, this clonotype was seen many times. The CDR3 DNA is TGTGCCAGCAGCCGGAACCAAGAGACCCAGTACTTC. Encoded protein: CASSRNQETQYF. The chain has TRBV11-2 and TRBJ2-5; D is uncertain. The germline V gene has CDR1 SGHAT and CDR2 FQNNGV. The CDR3 loop spans 12 amino acids. The V and J ends lost 5 bases and 0 bases respectively, with 4 bases between them.

This clonotype appeared many times. V is TRBV7-3 and J is TRBJ1-1; possibly TRBD1 for D (5 bases). V lost 4 bases to trimming and J lost 4 bases, with 13 bases between them. The CDR3 extends over 14 amino acids. In germline, CDR1 is SGHTA, CDR2 FQGTGA. The CDR3 protein is CASSSQGLGTEAFF. The DNA for the CDR3 is TGTGCCAGCAGCTCTCAGGGTCTGGGCACTGAAGCTTTCTTT.

This clonotype was counted a few times. The CDR3 region has the DNA TGCGCCAGCAGCCAAACCTGGCAGGGCCAGACTGAAGCTTTCTTT. The encoded protein is CASSQTWQGQTEAFF. The rearrangement uses TRBV4-1 and TRBJ1-1, with D perhaps matching TRBD1 (5 bases). Deletions cut 2 bases from V and 5 bases from J, with 15 bases between. This CDR3 spans 15 amino acids. Germline V gene sequence: CDR1 MGHRA, CDR2 YSYEKL.

This clonotype occurred many times. This chain links TRBV11-2 with TRBJ2-7; D uncertain. Trimming left V 10 bases short and J 2 bases short, with 18 bases between. The CDR3 covers 14 residues. Germline V gene sequence: CDR1 SGHAT, CDR2 FQNNGV. Here the CDR3 DNA reads TGTGCCACCCTAAACCACGGGTCCCCCTACGAGCAGTACTTC. Translation: CATLNHGSPYEQYF. The variable domain in full, completed from reference TRBV11-2 and TRBJ2-7, reads EAGVAQSPRYKIIEKRQSVAFWCNPISGHATLYWYQQILGQGPKLLIQFQNNGVVDDSQLPKDRFSAERLKGVDSTLKIQPAKLEDSAVYLCATLNHGSPYEQYFGPGTRLTVT.

V gene TRBV18 combines with J gene TRBJ1-1, with D possibly TRBD1 on 5 matching bases. The CDR3 covers 14 residues. The ends were cut back, 4 bases at V and 5 bases at J, with 14 bases in the middle. Germline-derived CDR1 and CDR2 are KGHSH and LQKENI. The CDR3 is CASSLRGPGTEAFF. CDR3 sequence (DNA): TGTGCCAGCTCACTCCGGGGCCCCGGTACTGAAGCTTTCTTT.

The genes are TRBV12-3 or TRBV12-4 and TRBJ1-1, with TRBD1 as a possible D gene (6 bases). This CDR3 spans 15 amino acids. Trimming pared 6 bases from V and 0 bases from J, leaving 14 bases between. The CDR3 spells CASRNNGGLNTEAFF. The CDR3, as DNA: TGTGCCAGCAGAAACAATGGGGGGCTGAACACTGAAGCTTTCTTT.

The chain recombines TRBV20-1 with TRBJ2-1; 12 bases are shared with TRBD2. The V and J ends lost 4 bases and 6 bases, in that order; junction bases with no gene match: 7. CDR3 length: 15 residues. Per germline, CDR1 DFQATT and CDR2 SNEGSKA (reference sequence). CDR3 in amino acids: CSATPTSGSFNEQFF. The CDR3 bases are TGCAGTGCTACCCCGACTAGCGGGAGTTTCAATGAGCAGTTCTTC.

The chain has TRBV5-1 and TRBJ1-1; D not certain. The CDR3 contains 15 residues. The V end lost 4 bases, the J end lost 3 bases, and 16 bases lay between the germline ends. Germline CDR1 and CDR2: SGHRS and YFSETQ. The CDR3 loop is CASSPLTVGDTEAFF. The DNA of the CDR3 is TGCGCCAGCAGCCCATTGACCGTGGGAGACACTGAAGCTTTCTTT.

This clonotype was recorded many times. V and J are TRBV7-2 and TRBJ2-7; the D gene could be TRBD1 or TRBD2 (5 bases each). Per the germline V gene, CDR1 is SGHTA and CDR2 is FQGNSA. The V end lost 1 base, the J end lost 1 base, and 26 bases lay between the germline ends. The CDR3 spans 20 residues. The CDR3 protein is CASSLGDARRLGTASYEQYF. CDR3 DNA: TGTGCCAGCAGCTTAGGTGACGCTCGTAGGCTCGGGACGGCGTCCTACGAGCAGTACTTC.

This clonotype was detected ten times or more. The rearrangement joins TRBV27 to TRBJ2-7, with TRBD2 identical over 7 bases. The germline V gene encodes CDR1 MNHEY and CDR2 SMNVEV (reference sequence). Germline trimming cut 5 bases from V and 5 bases from J; bases unmatched to any gene: 27. The CDR3 covers 20 residues. CDR3 in amino acids: CASSPLAVGRAGSFFDEQYF. The CDR3 DNA reads TGTGCCAGCAGTCCGCTAGCGGTGGGGAGGGCCGGGTCGTTTTTCGACGAGCAGTACTTC.

This clonotype was counted ten times or more. CDR3 in amino acids: CASSRSGRVSTDTQYF. CDR3 bases: TGTGCCAGCAGCCGGAGCGGGAGGGTCAGCACAGATACGCAGTATTTT. The rearrangement links TRBV12-3 or TRBV12-4 to TRBJ2-3; 10 bases fit TRBD2. The V gene end was trimmed by 6 bases and the J gene end by 0 bases; junction bases not matched to a gene: 6. This CDR3 spans 16 amino acids.

Many counts were recorded for this clonotype. V gene TRBV7-9 combines with J gene TRBJ1-6, with D perhaps matching TRBD1 (5 bases). V lost 6 bases to trimming and J lost 6 bases, with 12 bases between them. Germline CDR1 SEHNR, CDR2 FQNEAQ (reference sequence). The CDR3 covers 14 residues. CDR3 amino acids: CASSPKTANSPLHF. CDR3 nucleotide sequence: TGTGCCAGCAGTCCTAAGACAGCTAATTCACCCCTCCACTTT. Full variable domain (missing parts from reference TRBV7-9 and TRBJ1-6): DTGVSQNPRHKITKRGQNVTFRCDPISEHNRLYWYRQTLGQGPEFLTYFQNEAQLEKSRLLSDRFSAERPKGSFSTLEIQRTEQGDSAMYLCASSPKTANSPLHFGNGTRLTVT.

V gene TRBV28 combines with J gene TRBJ2-7; perhaps D is TRBD1 or TRBD2 (5 bases each). CDR3 length: 16 residues. Trimming removed 4 bases from V and 9 bases from J, with 25 bases in between. The germline V gene has CDR1 MDHEN and CDR2 SYDVKM. CDR3 in DNA: TGTGCCAGCAGTTCCTACCGGGACGGCCGAGGGTGGGGGCAGTACTTC. This gives the protein CASSSYRDGRGWGQYF.

This clonotype has more than one count but fewer than ten. The J gene is TRBJ2-1, the V gene TRBV7-9; 16 positions match TRBD2. V gave up 5 bases and J gave up 0 bases; unmatched junction bases: 22. CDR3 length: 24 amino acids. CDR1 and CDR2 from the germline V gene are SEHNR and FQNEAQ (reference sequence). The CDR3 DNA is TGTGCCAGCAGCCGCACACCACGAGAATCCGGGACTAGCGGGAGGGTCCCCTCCTACAATGAGCAGTTCTTC. Protein: CASSRTPRESGTSGRVPSYNEQFF.

This clonotype was observed a handful of times. This chain joins TRBV11-2 and TRBJ2-1; 10 bases are a match to TRBD1. This CDR3 contains 15 residues. CDR1 is SGHAT and CDR2 is FQNNGV in the germline V gene. After removal of 5 bases from V and 4 bases from J, the junction contained 5 bases not matched to a gene. The CDR3 region has the DNA TGTGCCAGCAGCCACCGGACAGGGGGTTACAATGAGCAGTTCTTC. It yields the protein CASSHRTGGYNEQFF.

This clonotype was picked up many times. This chain joins TRBV7-9 and TRBJ2-1; TRBD1 matches at 8 bases. The CDR3 is made up of 13 amino acids. CDR1 SEHNR and CDR2 FQNEAQ come from the germline V gene (reference sequence). V gave up 5 bases and J gave up 7 bases; unmatched junction bases: 4. The CDR3 bases are TGTGCCAGCAGCGCGCGGACAGGGAATGAGCAGTTCTTC. Amino acids: CASSARTGNEQFF.

This clonotype was recorded at least ten times. This chain uses TRBV7-3 with TRBJ2-3, with TRBD1 matching 8 bases. The CDR3 contains 16 residues. Germline V lookup: CDR1 SGHTA, CDR2 FQGTGA. With 4 bases clipped from V and 3 bases from J, the junction kept 9 bases outside the gene matches. Here the CDR3 DNA reads TGTGCCAGCAGCTCGCAGGGGGCGAAGGGGACAGATACGCAGTATTTT. Translated, it gives CASSSQGAKGTDTQYF.

The chain combines TRBV7-9 with TRBJ2-3, with TRBD1 matching over 8 bases. J lost 4 bases, V lost 5 bases, and 11 bases had no gene match. This CDR3 has 16 residues. Germline CDR1 reads SEHNR; CDR2 reads FQNEAQ (reference sequence). CDR3 residues: CASSPPGQGAADTQYF. The CDR3 DNA follows: TGTGCCAGCAGCCCCCCGGGCCAGGGGGCGGCAGATACGCAGTATTTT.

This clonotype was seen a handful of times. V is TRBV14 and J is TRBJ2-7; D possibly corresponds to TRBD2 (5 bases). Germline V gene lookup returns CDR1 SGHDN and CDR2 FVKESK. Trimming cost V 0 bases and J 0 bases, with 9 bases left between them. The CDR3 spans 15 residues. This CDR3 reads CASSQDAGISYEQYF. In DNA, the CDR3 is TGTGCCAGCAGCCAAGATGCCGGGATCTCCTACGAGCAGTACTTC. The whole variable domain, remainder taken from reference TRBV14 and TRBJ2-7, is EAGVTQFPSHSVIEKGQTVTLRCDPISGHDNLYWYRRVMGKEIKFLLHFVKESKQDESGMPNNRFLAERTGGTYSTLKVQPAELEDSGVYFCASSQDAGISYEQYFGPGTRLTVT.

The rearrangement joins TRBV2 to TRBJ2-7; perhaps D is TRBD1 or TRBD2 (6 bases each). CDR1 and CDR2 from the germline V gene are SNHLY and FYNNEI. Trimming shortened V by 6 bases and J by 6 bases, and 15 bases separated the two germline ends. This CDR3 is built from 13 residues. CDR3 DNA: TGTGCCAGCAGGACGGGGGCCTTTTTCGAGCAGTACTTC. It translates to CASRTGAFFEQYF.

This chain connects TRBV19 to TRBJ1-1; possible D gene TRBD1, 5 bases. The ends were cut back, 5 bases at V and 4 bases at J, with 17 bases in the middle. This CDR3 contains 15 residues. Germline CDR1 and CDR2: LNHDA and SQIVND (reference sequence). CDR3 bases: TGTGCCAGTAGTCCCTCGGGGCAGGCGTTCACTGAAGCTTTCTTT. Protein sequence: CASSPSGQAFTEAFF.

This clonotype has only a few counts. V usage is TRBV7-2 and J usage is TRBJ2-6; TRBD1 is a possible D gene (6 bases). Germline assignment: CDR1 SGHTA and CDR2 FQGNSA. The CDR3 sequence is 15 residues long. V lost 6 bases, J lost 4 bases, and 13 bases lay in between. This CDR3 is CASRVRGPGANVLTF. The CDR3 DNA is TGTGCCAGCAGGGTCAGGGGACCGGGGGCCAACGTCCTGACTTTC.

In its sample, this clonotype was seen many times. V and J are TRBV27 and TRBJ1-1, with a weak D call TRBD1 (6 bases). Germline V gene sequence: CDR1 MNHEY, CDR2 SMNVEV (reference sequence). The CDR3 loop spans 15 amino acids. V was shortened by 4 bases and J by 5 bases, with 17 bases between the two germline ends. Here the CDR3 reads CASSSNRDPETEAFF. CDR3 DNA: TGTGCCAGCAGTTCCAACAGGGACCCCGAGACTGAAGCTTTCTTT.

This clonotype was detected many times. The chain uses TRBV12-5 and TRBJ2-2, with a tentative D call TRBD2 (6 bases). CDR3 length equals 15 residues. Germline CDR1 is LGHNT and CDR2 is FRNRAP. With 6 bases removed from V and 3 bases from J, the gap between germline ends came to 14 bases. This chain's CDR3 is CASGFDSGYTGELFF. CDR3 nucleotides: TGTGCTAGTGGCTTCGATAGCGGTTACACCGGGGAGCTGTTTTTT.